This TCR beta chain was recorded in a study of blood T cells in healthy people across ages. Study results and limitations: In the absence of known donor CMV status, changes in expanded clonotypes were possibly confounded. As age increased, TCR beta diversity per million T cells fell in a roughly linear fashion.

About this clonotype itself: The antigen remains undetermined.

Alongside a J-beta primer mix, a sample-barcoded 5' primer served in a second PCR lasting roughly 7 to 11 cycles. Every sample gave at least 3 million paired-end reads containing CDR3. TCRdb processed the 5' RACE reads anew with MiXCR; each CDR3 protein has one entry. Among 1.5 million to 2 million distinct CDR3 sequences, around 36% were seen once, and the ten largest hold around 11%. CDR3 length: 16 amino acids. V lost 0 bases, J lost 6 bases, and 16 bases lay in between. Germline lookup yields CDR1 SGDLS and CDR2 YYNGEE. This rearrangement joins TRBV9 to TRBJ2-1; D remains unclear. The specimen sequenced was blood. The receptor comes from a woman younger than 45 in good health. CDR3 sequence: CASSVEATNLLNEQFF. The CDR3 coding sequence is TGTGCCAGCAGCGTAGAGGCCACAAACCTCCTCAATGAGCAGTTCTTC. The full variable domain, in which reference TRBV9 and TRBJ2-1 provide the parts outside the CDR3, is DSGVTQTPKHLITATGQRVTLRCSPRSGDLSVYWYQQSLDQGLQFLIQYYNGEERAKGNILERFSAQQFPDLHSELNLSSLELGDSALYFCASSVEATNLLNEQFFGPGTRLTVL.